This T cell receptor (beta chain) was identified in a study of neurological immune-mediated disorders. Trimming took off 6 bases at V and 6 bases at J, with 9 bases between the two ends. Germline values: CDR1 MDHEN, CDR2 SYDVKM. The CDR3 covers 12 residues. Time point in this sample: longitudinal time-point 3. MiXCR, run by TCRdb on the 5' RACE reads, gives a single entry per CDR3 protein. Of tens of thousands of distinct CDR3 sequences in the sample, about 13% were seen once. The chain carries TRBV28 and TRBJ1-5, with D perhaps TRBD1 (5 bases). Source material: PBMCs. The source of this sequence is a male donor with HTLV-1-associated myelopathy (HAM/TSP). CDR3: CASRRGGQPQHF. The CDR3 coding sequence is TGTGCCAGCAGGCGGGGGGGTCAGCCCCAGCATTTT.